The 17 T cell receptor beta chains given below trace back to one sample, sequenced in a study of response to subunit inactivated influenza vaccine. TCRdb re-called the RT-PCR reads through MiXCR, storing one row per CDR3 protein. The data show about 650,000 distinct CDR3 sequences, with roughly 14% seen just once and under 14% held by the top ten. The sequencing used PBMCs from blood, collected about 13 days after vaccination. Receptors were obtained from a man in his fifties who received an inactivated influenza vaccine.

The J gene is TRBJ2-3, the V gene TRBV12-3 or TRBV12-4; D uncertain. V lost 5 bases, J lost 6 bases, and 12 bases lay in between. The CDR3 consists of 13 residues. Written as DNA, the CDR3 is TGTGCCAGCAGTGACGGAAAGTACGATACGCAGTATTTT. Translation gives CASSDGKYDTQYF.

This clonotype was seen only a few times. The chain is built from TRBV6-1 and TRBJ2-7; the D gene is possibly TRBD1 (5 bases). Trimming removed 5 bases at V and 2 bases at J, with 13 bases between. The CDR3 covers 14 residues. CDR1 is MNHNS and CDR2 is SASEGT in the germline V gene. CDR3 bases: TGTGCCAGCAGTCCAACGACAGATACCTACGAGCAGTACTTC. The encoded protein is CASSPTTDTYEQYF.

This clonotype has at least ten counts. The chain links TRBV20-1 to TRBJ2-7; a possible D gene is TRBD2 (6 bases). The CDR3 is made up of 12 amino acids. The ends were cut back, 3 bases at V and 6 bases at J, with 12 bases in the middle. CDR1 and CDR2 (germline): DFQATT, SNEGSKA (reference sequence). The CDR3 sequence is CSASAGRVEQYF. In DNA, the CDR3 is TGCAGTGCTAGTGCGGGACGGGTCGAGCAGTACTTC.

J is TRBJ2-7 and V is TRBV4-2; 9 nucleotides agree with TRBD2. The germline V gene encodes CDR1 LGHNA and CDR2 YNFKEQ. CDR3 length: 14 residues. The junction had 8 bases not matched to a gene; V was cut back by 8 bases and J by 3 bases. In nucleotides, the CDR3 is TGTGCCAGCGGCCCCGGGACTAGCTGCTACGAGCAGTACTTC. Amino acid sequence: CASGPGTSCYEQYF.

The sample holds a few counts of this clonotype. V and J are TRBV5-1 and TRBJ2-3; no firm D call. The germline V gene has CDR1 SGHRS and CDR2 YFSETQ. The CDR3 contains 13 residues. V gave up 4 bases and J gave up 2 bases, with 8 bases separating them. CDR3 coding DNA: TGCGCCAGCAGCATCGGACCCACAGATACGCAGTATTTT. It translates to CASSIGPTDTQYF.

This clonotype was picked up a small number of times. This chain uses TRBV29-1 with TRBJ2-7; unclear D gene. The CDR3 is 10 residues long. V lost 4 bases, J lost 6 bases, and 7 bases lay in between. The germline V gene has CDR1 SQVTM and CDR2 ANQGSEA. CDR3 in amino acids: CSVVIGEQYF. The CDR3 region has the DNA TGCAGCGTTGTCATTGGCGAGCAGTACTTC.

The table lists this clonotype with a few counts. The chain joins TRBV20-1 to TRBJ2-3; 14 bases fit TRBD2. The CDR3 length is 20 residues. Losses at the gene ends were 5 bases for V and 3 bases for J; bases not matched to a gene: 19. Germline V gene lookup returns CDR1 DFQATT and CDR2 SNEGSKA (reference sequence). The CDR3 here is CSAPRGGLAGVRLPTDTQYF. The CDR3 bases are TGCAGTGCTCCTAGAGGGGGACTAGCGGGAGTACGTCTTCCGACAGATACGCAGTATTTT.

The V call is TRBV4-3, the J call TRBJ1-3, with D hard to call. The V gene's germline CDR1 is LGHNA and CDR2 YSLEER. Trimming pared 0 bases from V and 0 bases from J, leaving 6 bases between. The CDR3 is 15 amino acids. CDR3 protein: CASSQEWASGNTIYF. In DNA form, the CDR3 reads TGCGCCAGCAGCCAAGAGTGGGCCTCTGGAAACACCATATATTTT.

The rearrangement links TRBV5-6 to TRBJ2-1; TRBD1 matches 7 bases. The CDR3 length is 15 residues. Germline V gene data show CDR1 as SGHDT and CDR2 as YYEEEE. The junction had 7 bases not matched to a gene; V was cut back by 6 bases and J by 1 base. The DNA of the CDR3 is TGTGCCAGCACCCCCGGACAGGAATCCTACAATGAGCAGTTCTTC. Amino acids: CASTPGQESYNEQFF.

This chain joins TRBV7-9 and TRBJ2-3; TRBD2 is a possible D gene (6 bases). The V gene's germline CDR1 is SEHNR and CDR2 FQNEAQ (reference sequence). The length of the CDR3 is 16 residues. V was shortened by 5 bases and J by 4 bases, with 19 bases between the two germline ends. CDR3 protein: CASSPHRGGSSDTQYF. In DNA, the CDR3 is TGTGCCAGCAGCCCTCATCGTGGGGGGTCCTCAGATACGCAGTATTTT. The whole variable domain, filled in from reference TRBV7-9 and TRBJ2-3, reads DTGVSQNPRHKITKRGQNVTFRCDPISEHNRLYWYRQTLGQGPEFLTYFQNEAQLEKSRLLSDRFSAERPKGSFSTLEIQRTEQGDSAMYLCASSPHRGGSSDTQYFGPGTRLTVL.

This clonotype was found many times. The chain carries TRBV4-2 and TRBJ2-3, with 8 positions matching TRBD1. V dropped 4 bases and J dropped 7; count of bases not matched to a gene: 7. This CDR3 has 14 residues. Per germline, CDR1 LGHNA and CDR2 YNFKEQ. CDR3 DNA: TGTGCCAGCAGCCCCTCGGACAGGGAGTATACGCAGTATTTT. This gives the protein CASSPSDREYTQYF.

This clonotype appeared a few times. The rearrangement links TRBV12-3 or TRBV12-4 to TRBJ2-7, with 11 bases matching TRBD1. The junction had 11 bases not matched to a gene; V was cut back by 5 bases and J by 2 bases. The length of the CDR3 is 17 residues. The CDR3 region has the DNA TGTGCCAGCAGTCCATACCTATGGGACAGGGGGACCTACGAGCAGTACTTC. The encoded protein is CASSPYLWDRGTYEQYF.

This clonotype has more than one count but fewer than ten. V is TRBV9 and J is TRBJ1-6; D remains ambiguous. The CDR3 consists of 15 residues. The V gene's germline CDR1 is SGDLS and CDR2 YYNGEE. The ends were cut back, 4 bases at V and 9 bases at J, with 17 bases in the middle. The CDR3 DNA reads as TGTGCCAGCAGCTCAGAGGCCGCTCGCGGTTCACCCCTCCACTTT. This encodes CASSSEAARGSPLHF.

CDR3 nucleotide sequence: TGTGCCAGCAGCTTATCCCTCACGCGTCTAGCGGGAGTCGAGCAGTACTTC. Amino acid sequence: CASSLSLTRLAGVEQYF. The chain couples TRBV11-2 to TRBJ2-7; 10 positions match TRBD2. Losses at the gene ends were 2 bases for V and 6 bases for J; bases not matched to a gene: 13. CDR1 is SGHAT and CDR2 is FQNNGV in the germline V gene. The CDR3 has 17 amino acids.

This clonotype was detected a few times. The V gene is TRBV5-1, the J gene TRBJ2-7; D not certain. V was pared by 5 bases and J by 3 bases, with 6 bases between. The CDR3 spans 11 residues. Germline V gives CDR1 SGHRS, CDR2 YFSETQ. DNA of the CDR3: TGCGCCAGCAGGTTGAACTACGAGCAGTACTTC. It specifies CASRLNYEQYF.

This clonotype has more than one count but fewer than ten. The V and J genes are TRBV7-9 and TRBJ2-5; D is possibly TRBD2 (6 bases). Per the germline V gene, CDR1 is SEHNR and CDR2 is FQNEAQ (reference sequence). The CDR3 covers 15 residues. V lost 1 base to trimming and J lost 5 bases, with 14 bases between them. The CDR3, as DNA: TGTGCCAGCAGCTTAGGTGGAGGGGTCACTGAGACCCAGTACTTC. This sequence encodes CASSLGGGVTETQYF.

This clonotype was counted between two and nine times. The J gene is TRBJ2-3, the V gene TRBV4-3, with 7 bases lining up with TRBD1. The CDR3 runs to 14 residues. Germline values: CDR1 LGHNA, CDR2 YSLEER. V was pared by 0 bases and J by 6 bases, with 3 bases of the junction left unmatched. The CDR3 spells CASSQEGQWDTQYF. The CDR3 region has the DNA TGCGCCAGCAGCCAAGAGGGACAGTGGGATACGCAGTATTTT.